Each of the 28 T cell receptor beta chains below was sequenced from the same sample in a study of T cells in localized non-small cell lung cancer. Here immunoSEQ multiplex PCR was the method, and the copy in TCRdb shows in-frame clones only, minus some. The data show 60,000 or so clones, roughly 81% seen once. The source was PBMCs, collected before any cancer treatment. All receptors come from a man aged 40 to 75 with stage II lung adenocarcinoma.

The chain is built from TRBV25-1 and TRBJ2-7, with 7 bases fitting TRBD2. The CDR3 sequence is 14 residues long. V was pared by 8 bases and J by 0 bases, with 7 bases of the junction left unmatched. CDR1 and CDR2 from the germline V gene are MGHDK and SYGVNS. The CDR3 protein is CASAKGGSSYEQYF. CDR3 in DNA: TGTGCCAGCGCGAAAGGCGGGAGCTCCTACGAGCAGTACTTC.

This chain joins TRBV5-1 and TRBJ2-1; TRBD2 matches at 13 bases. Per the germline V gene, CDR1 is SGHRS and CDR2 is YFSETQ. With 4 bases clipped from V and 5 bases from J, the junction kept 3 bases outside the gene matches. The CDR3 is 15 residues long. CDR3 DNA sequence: TGCGCCAGCAGCACCGGACTAGCGGGAGACAATGAGCAGTTCTTC. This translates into CASSTGLAGDNEQFF.

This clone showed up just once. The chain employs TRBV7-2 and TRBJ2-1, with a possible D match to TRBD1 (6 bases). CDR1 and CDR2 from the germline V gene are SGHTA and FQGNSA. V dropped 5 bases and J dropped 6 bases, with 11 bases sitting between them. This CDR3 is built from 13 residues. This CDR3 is CASSTRQANEQFF. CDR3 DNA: TGTGCCAGCAGCACCCGACAGGCCAATGAGCAGTTCTTC.

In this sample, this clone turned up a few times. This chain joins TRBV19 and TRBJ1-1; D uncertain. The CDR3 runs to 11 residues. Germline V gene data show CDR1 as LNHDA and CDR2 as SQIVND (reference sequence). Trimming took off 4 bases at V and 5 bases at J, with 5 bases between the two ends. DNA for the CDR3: TGTGCCAGTAGTAAGTGGACTGAAGCTTTCTTT. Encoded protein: CASSKWTEAFF.

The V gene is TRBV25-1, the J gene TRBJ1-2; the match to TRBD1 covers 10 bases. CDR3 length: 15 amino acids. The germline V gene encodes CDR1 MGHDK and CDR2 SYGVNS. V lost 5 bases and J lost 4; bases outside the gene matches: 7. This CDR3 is CASSPRQGASYGYTF. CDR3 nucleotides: TGTGCCAGCAGTCCCCGACAGGGGGCAAGCTATGGCTACACCTTC.

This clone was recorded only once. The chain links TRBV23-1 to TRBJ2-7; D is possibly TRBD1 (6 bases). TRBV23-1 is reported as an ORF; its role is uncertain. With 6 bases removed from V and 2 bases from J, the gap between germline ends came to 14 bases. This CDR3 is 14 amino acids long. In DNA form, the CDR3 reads TGCGCCAGCAGCCCTAATCAGGGGACCTACGAGCAGTACTTC. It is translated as CASSPNQGTYEQYF.

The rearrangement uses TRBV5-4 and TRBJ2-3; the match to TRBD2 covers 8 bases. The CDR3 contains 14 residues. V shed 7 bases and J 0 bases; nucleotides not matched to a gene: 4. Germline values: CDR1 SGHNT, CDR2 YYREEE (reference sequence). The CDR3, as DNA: TGTGCCAGCGGTAGCGGGATGAGCACAGATACGCAGTATTTT. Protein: CASGSGMSTDTQYF.

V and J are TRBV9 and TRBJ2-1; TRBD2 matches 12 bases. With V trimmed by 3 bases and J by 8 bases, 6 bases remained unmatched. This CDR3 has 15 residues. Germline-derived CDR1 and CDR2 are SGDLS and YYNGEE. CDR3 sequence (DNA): TGTGCCAGCAGCGCCCGGACTAGCGGGACCGATGAGCAGTTCTTC. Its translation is CASSARTSGTDEQFF.

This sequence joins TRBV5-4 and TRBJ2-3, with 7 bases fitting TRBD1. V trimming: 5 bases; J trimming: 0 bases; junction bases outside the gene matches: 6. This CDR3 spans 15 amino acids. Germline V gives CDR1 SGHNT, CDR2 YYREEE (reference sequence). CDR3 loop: CASRSPGQSTDTQYF. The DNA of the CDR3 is TGTGCCAGCAGGTCCCCGGGACAGAGCACAGATACGCAGTATTTT. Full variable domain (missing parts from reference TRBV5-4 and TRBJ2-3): ETGVTQSPTHLIKTRGQQVTLRCSSQSGHNTVSWYQQALGQGPQFIFQYYREEENGRGNFPPRFSGLQFPNYSSELNVNALELDDSALYLCASRSPGQSTDTQYFGPGTRLTVL.

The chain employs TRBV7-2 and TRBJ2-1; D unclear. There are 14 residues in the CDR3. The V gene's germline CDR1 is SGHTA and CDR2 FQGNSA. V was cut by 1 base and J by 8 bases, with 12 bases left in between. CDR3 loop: CASSLGLGGDEQFF. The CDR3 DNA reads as TGTGCCAGCAGCTTAGGGTTAGGCGGCGATGAGCAGTTCTTC.

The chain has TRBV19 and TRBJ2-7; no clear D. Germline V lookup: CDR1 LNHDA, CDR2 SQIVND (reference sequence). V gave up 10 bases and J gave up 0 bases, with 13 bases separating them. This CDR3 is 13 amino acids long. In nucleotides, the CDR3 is TGTGCCACCTGGACCGTACCCTCCTACGAGCAGTACTTC. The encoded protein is CATWTVPSYEQYF.

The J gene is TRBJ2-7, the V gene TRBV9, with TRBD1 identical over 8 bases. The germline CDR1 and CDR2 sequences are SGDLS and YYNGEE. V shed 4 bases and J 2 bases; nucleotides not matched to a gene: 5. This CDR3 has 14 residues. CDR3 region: CASSIRQGPYEQYF. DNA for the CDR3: TGTGCCAGCAGCATCAGACAGGGGCCCTACGAGCAGTACTTC.

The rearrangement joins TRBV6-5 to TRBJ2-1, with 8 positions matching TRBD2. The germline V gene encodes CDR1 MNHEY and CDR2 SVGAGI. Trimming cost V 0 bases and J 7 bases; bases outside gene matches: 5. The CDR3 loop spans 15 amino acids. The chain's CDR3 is CASSYSAGEGNEQFF. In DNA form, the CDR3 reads TGTGCCAGCAGTTACTCAGCGGGAGAGGGGAATGAGCAGTTCTTC.

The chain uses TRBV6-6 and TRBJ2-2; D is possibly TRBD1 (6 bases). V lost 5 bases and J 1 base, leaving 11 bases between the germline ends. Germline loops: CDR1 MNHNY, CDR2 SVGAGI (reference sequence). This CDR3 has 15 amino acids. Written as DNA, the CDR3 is TGTGCCAGCAGTGGACAGAAGATGAACACCGGGGAGCTGTTTTTT. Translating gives CASSGQKMNTGELFF.

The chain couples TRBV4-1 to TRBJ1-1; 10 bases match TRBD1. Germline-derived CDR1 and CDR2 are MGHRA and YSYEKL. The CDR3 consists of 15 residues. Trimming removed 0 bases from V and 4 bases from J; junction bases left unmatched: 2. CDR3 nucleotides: TGCGCCAGCAGCCAAGAGGGACAGGGGATCACTGAAGCTTTCTTT. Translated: CASSQEGQGITEAFF.

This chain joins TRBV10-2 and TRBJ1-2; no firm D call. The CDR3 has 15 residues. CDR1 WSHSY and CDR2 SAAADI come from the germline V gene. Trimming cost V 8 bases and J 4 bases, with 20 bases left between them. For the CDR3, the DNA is TGCGCCAGCTCCCAGGACCTCTATGGGGTCTATGGCTACACCTTC. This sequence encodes CASSQDLYGVYGYTF.

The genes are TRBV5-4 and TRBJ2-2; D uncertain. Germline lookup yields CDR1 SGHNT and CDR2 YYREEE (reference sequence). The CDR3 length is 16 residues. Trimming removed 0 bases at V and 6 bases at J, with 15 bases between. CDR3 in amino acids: CASSLGGEVMAGELFF. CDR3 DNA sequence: TGTGCCAGCAGCTTGGGGGGTGAGGTTATGGCCGGGGAGCTGTTTTTT.

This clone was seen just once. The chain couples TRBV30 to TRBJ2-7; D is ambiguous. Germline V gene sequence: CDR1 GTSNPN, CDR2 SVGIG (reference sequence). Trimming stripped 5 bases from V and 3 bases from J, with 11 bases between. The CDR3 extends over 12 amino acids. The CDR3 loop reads CAWHKFGYEQYF. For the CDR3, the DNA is TGTGCCTGGCATAAGTTCGGCTACGAGCAGTACTTC. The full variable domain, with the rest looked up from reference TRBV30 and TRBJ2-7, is SQTIHQWPATLVQPVGSPLSLECTVEGTSNPNLYWYRQAAGRGLQLLFYSVGIGQISSEVPQNLSASRPQDRQFILSSKKLLLSDSGFYLCAWHKFGYEQYFGPGTRLTVT.

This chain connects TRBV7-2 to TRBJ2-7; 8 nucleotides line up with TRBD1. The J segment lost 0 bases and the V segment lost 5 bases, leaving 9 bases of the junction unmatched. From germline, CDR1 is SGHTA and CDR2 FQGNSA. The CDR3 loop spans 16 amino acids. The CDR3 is CASSLRRTGSSYEQYF. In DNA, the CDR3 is TGTGCCAGCAGCCTACGCAGGACAGGGAGCTCCTACGAGCAGTACTTC.

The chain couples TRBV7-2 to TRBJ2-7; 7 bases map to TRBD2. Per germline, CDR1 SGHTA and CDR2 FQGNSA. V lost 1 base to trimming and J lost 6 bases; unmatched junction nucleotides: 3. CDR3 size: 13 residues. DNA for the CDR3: TGTGCCAGCAGCTTAGGGGCTAGCGGCGAGCAGTACTTC. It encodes CASSLGASGEQYF.

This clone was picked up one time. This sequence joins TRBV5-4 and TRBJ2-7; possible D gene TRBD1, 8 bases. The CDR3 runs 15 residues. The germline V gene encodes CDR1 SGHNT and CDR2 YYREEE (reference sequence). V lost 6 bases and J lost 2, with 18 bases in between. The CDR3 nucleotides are TGTGCCAGCACTTCGGGGGGACAGGTCCCCTACGAGCAGTACTTC. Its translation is CASTSGGQVPYEQYF.

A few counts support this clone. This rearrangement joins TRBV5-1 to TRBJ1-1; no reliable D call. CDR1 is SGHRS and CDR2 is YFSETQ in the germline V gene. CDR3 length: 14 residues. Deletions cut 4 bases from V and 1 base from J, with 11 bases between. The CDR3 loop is CASSGLGENTEAFF. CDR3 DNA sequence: TGCGCCAGCAGCGGGCTCGGAGAGAACACTGAAGCTTTCTTT.

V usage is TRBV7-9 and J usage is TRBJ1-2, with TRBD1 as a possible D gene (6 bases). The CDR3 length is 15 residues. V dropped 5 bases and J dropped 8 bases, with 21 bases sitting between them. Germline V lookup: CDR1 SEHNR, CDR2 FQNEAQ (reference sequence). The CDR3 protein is CASSPLGTGPKGYTF. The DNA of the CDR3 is TGTGCCAGCAGCCCGCTGGGTACAGGGCCCAAGGGCTACACCTTC.

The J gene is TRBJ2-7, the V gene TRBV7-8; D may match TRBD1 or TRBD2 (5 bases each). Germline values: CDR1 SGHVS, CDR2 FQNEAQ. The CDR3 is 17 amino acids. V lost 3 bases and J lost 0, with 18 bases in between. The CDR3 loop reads CASSFPPGTPYSYEQYF. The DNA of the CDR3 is TGTGCCAGCAGCTTCCCGCCCGGGACCCCCTACTCCTACGAGCAGTACTTC. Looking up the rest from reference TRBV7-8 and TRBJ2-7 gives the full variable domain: GAGVSQSPRYKVAKRGQDVALRCDPISGHVSLFWYQQALGQGPEFLTYFQNEAQLDKSGLPSDRFFAERPEGSVSTLKIQRTQQEDSAVYLCASSFPPGTPYSYEQYFGPGTRLTVT.

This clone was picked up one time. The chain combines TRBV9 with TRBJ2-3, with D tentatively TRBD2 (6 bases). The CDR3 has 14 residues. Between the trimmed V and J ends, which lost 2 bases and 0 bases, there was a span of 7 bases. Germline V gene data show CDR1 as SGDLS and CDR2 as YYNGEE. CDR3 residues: CASSVSGSTDTQYF. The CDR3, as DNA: TGTGCCAGCAGCGTGAGCGGGAGCACAGATACGCAGTATTTT.

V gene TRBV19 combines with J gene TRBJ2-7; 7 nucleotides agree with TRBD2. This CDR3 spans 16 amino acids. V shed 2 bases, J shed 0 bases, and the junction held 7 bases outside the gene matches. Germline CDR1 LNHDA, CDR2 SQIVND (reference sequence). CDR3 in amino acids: CASSIKAGVDSYEQYF. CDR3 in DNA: TGTGCCAGTAGTATAAAGGCGGGGGTGGACTCCTACGAGCAGTACTTC.

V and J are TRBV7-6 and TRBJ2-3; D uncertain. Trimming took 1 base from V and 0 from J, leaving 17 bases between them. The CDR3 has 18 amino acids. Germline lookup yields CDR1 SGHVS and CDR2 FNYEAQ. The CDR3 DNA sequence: TGTGCCAGCAGCTTAGAAGCCTTAAGCCGTTCTAGCACAGATACGCAGTATTTT. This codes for CASSLEALSRSSTDTQYF.

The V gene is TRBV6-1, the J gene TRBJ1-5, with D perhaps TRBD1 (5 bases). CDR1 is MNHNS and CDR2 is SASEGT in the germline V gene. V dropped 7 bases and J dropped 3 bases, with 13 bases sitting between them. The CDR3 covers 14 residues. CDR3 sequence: CASNNGADNQPQHF. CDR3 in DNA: TGTGCCAGCAATAACGGGGCCGACAATCAGCCCCAGCATTTT.